This T cell receptor beta chain appears in the sequencing data of a study of blood T cell repertoires in COVID-19. Study in general: Cohort 3 recovered donors had two negative PCRs, clearance, or symptom resolution. The cDNA or gDNA used as material had been derived from T cells, B-cell-depleted T cells, or PBMCs. COVID-19 samples, acute and convalescent, were from the United States, Italy and Spain.

The CDR3 contains 15 residues. V shed 4 bases, J shed 4 bases, and the junction held 9 bases outside the gene matches. Germline CDR1 SGHDT, CDR2 YYEEEE. The assay was immunoSEQ multiplex PCR, and TCRdb's table has in-frame clones only and misses some. Here the sample spans about 140,000 clones, around 82% being singletons. Cohorts were assigned according to the clinical history that participants reported. The specimen sequenced was PBMCs or T cells enriched from blood (not recorded which). The receptor comes from a man aged 50 to 59 in a cohort exposed to, infected with or recovered from COVID-19 (not recorded which). The chain employs TRBV5-6 and TRBJ2-5; 8 nucleotides line up with TRBD1. The CDR3, as DNA: TGTGCCAGCAGCCCGTCAGGGGGCGCGGTAGAGACCCAGTACTTC. Translating it yields CASSPSGGAVETQYF.